The 11 T cell receptor beta chains in this list originate from one sample, sequenced in a study of CD8+ T cells in alopecia areata. RNA extraction and reverse transcription yielded cDNA as sequencing template. Produced via immunoSEQ multiplex PCR; TCRdb's table is partial and in-frame only. This table holds 80,000 to 95,000 clones, 44% found once. Documented treatment: oral pan-JAK inhibitor, 5-10 mg twice daily. Source: CD8+ T cells sorted from blood, taken at week 24, from a patient treated with tofacitinib. The receptors stem from a human donor with alopecia areata.

The CDR3 bases are TGCGCCAGCAGCCAAGAGTGGACTACCCAAGAGACCCAGTACTTC. Translation: CASSQEWTTQETQYF. The V and J genes are TRBV4-1 and TRBJ2-5, with a weak D call TRBD2 (6 bases). The V end was cut by 0 bases, the J end by 1 base, with 9 bases between. The CDR3 consists of 15 residues. The germline gives CDR1 MGHRA, CDR2 YSYEKL.

This chain connects TRBV7-9 to TRBJ2-4; D remains unclear. The CDR3 spans 14 residues. Germline CDR1 and CDR2: SEHNR and FQNEAQ (reference sequence). The V gene lost 3 bases and the J gene lost 0 bases, with 6 bases spanning the gap. As DNA, the CDR3 is TGTGCCAGCAGCTTGCCATTAGCCAAAAACATTCAGTACTTC. It encodes CASSLPLAKNIQYF.

This sequence joins TRBV4-1 and TRBJ2-5; TRBD1 aligns across 7 bases. With 4 bases clipped from V and 1 base from J, the junction kept 3 bases outside the gene matches. The CDR3 is made up of 14 amino acids. CDR1 is MGHRA, CDR2 YSYEKL, per germline. In DNA, the CDR3 is TGCGCCAGCAGCCGGGGACAGCTCCAAGAGACCCAGTACTTC. Translated, it gives CASSRGQLQETQYF.

The chain employs TRBV25-1 and TRBJ2-5, with D possibly TRBD2 on 6 matching bases. The CDR3 is 13 residues long. V lost 3 bases and J lost 1, with 6 bases in between. The germline CDR1 and CDR2 sequences are MGHDK and SYGVNS. The CDR3 DNA reads as TGTGCCAGCAGTGAGGGACTCCAAGAGACCCAGTACTTC. Residues: CASSEGLQETQYF.

The count of this clone is one. V is TRBV14 and J is TRBJ2-3, with D possibly matching TRBD2 (6 bases). The germline CDR1 and CDR2 sequences are SGHDN and FVKESK. Trimming shortened V by 7 bases and J by 0 bases, and 17 bases separated the two germline ends. The CDR3 extends over 16 amino acids. The CDR3 loop is CASNNYGGDSTDTQYF. Written as DNA, the CDR3 is TGTGCCAGCAACAACTACGGCGGGGATAGCACAGATACGCAGTATTTT.

V and J are TRBV4-1 and TRBJ2-1; unclear D gene. Germline V gene sequence: CDR1 MGHRA, CDR2 YSYEKL. The V and J ends lost 6 bases and 6 bases respectively, with 15 bases between them. The CDR3 length is 14 residues. CDR3 nucleotides: TGCGCCAGCAGTCCTTCGGCCCACGGCAATGAGCAGTTCTTC. Its translation: CASSPSAHGNEQFF.

Regarding this clone: One end of the junction varies from germline; a read error may be responsible. The rearrangement uses TRBV7-8 and TRBJ2-1; TRBD2 matches 13 bases. This CDR3 has 16 residues. Germline CDR1 is SGHVS and CDR2 is FQNEAQ. In DNA, the CDR3 is TGCGCCAGCAGAACTACTAGCGGGAGGGAGTACAATGAGCAGTTCTTC. This sequence encodes CASRTTSGREYNEQFF.

CDR3 residues: CASSVRDFSYEQYF. CDR3 DNA: TGTGCCAGCAGCGTGAGGGACTTCTCCTACGAGCAGTACTTC. This chain links TRBV9 with TRBJ2-7, with D perhaps matching TRBD2 (6 bases). There are 14 residues in the CDR3. Trimming removed 2 bases at V and 0 bases at J, with 9 bases between. Germline lookup yields CDR1 SGDLS and CDR2 YYNGEE.

The chain combines TRBV10-3 with TRBJ2-1, with D tentatively TRBD1 or TRBD2 (6 bases each). The germline V gene encodes CDR1 ENHRY and CDR2 SYGVKD. This CDR3 has 14 residues. The ends were cut back, 7 bases at V and 3 bases at J, with 13 bases in the middle. The CDR3 protein is CAIKGGTSYNEQFF. DNA of the CDR3: TGTGCCATCAAGGGCGGGACAAGCTACAATGAGCAGTTCTTC.

The chain joins TRBV11-2 to TRBJ2-7, with D hard to call. The V end was cut by 5 bases, the J end by 0 bases, with 8 bases between. The CDR3 is 13 amino acids. The V gene's germline CDR1 is SGHAT and CDR2 FQNNGV. The CDR3 DNA is TGTGCCAGCAGCCGTGGTAGCTCCTACGAGCAGTACTTC. It codes for CASSRGSSYEQYF.

The rearrangement uses TRBV19 and TRBJ2-5; 10 bases are a match to TRBD1. CDR1 LNHDA and CDR2 SQIVND come from the germline V gene (reference sequence). The CDR3 runs 16 residues. V gave up 6 bases and J gave up 5 bases; unmatched junction bases: 12. The CDR3 coding sequence is TGTGCCAGTAGCCTGAGGGACAGGGGACTGTCGGAGACCCAGTACTTC. This sequence encodes CASSLRDRGLSETQYF.